These 28 T cell receptor beta chains were sequenced from one sample in a study of cytomegalovirus exposure and HLA in healthy donors. Produced via immunoSEQ multiplex PCR; TCRdb's table is partial and in-frame only. Of over 35,000 clones in the sample, approximately 95% are singletons; the top ten hold around 3.4%. The sequenced material came from PBMCs. Receptor source: a man between 18 and 29 years old in good health and CMV-seronegative.

The chain couples TRBV19 to TRBJ2-6; D is unclear. Looked up from germline, CDR1 is LNHDA and CDR2 is SQIVND (reference sequence). V was pared by 5 bases and J by 0 bases, with 8 bases between. This CDR3 has 15 amino acids. CDR3 loop: CASSLSISGANVLTF. The CDR3 nucleotides are TGTGCCAGTAGTCTAAGTATCTCTGGGGCCAACGTCCTGACTTTC.

This chain links TRBV19 with TRBJ2-6, with D hard to call. This CDR3 contains 14 residues. From germline, CDR1 is LNHDA and CDR2 SQIVND (reference sequence). Trimming pared 8 bases from V and 4 bases from J, leaving 12 bases between. The CDR3 DNA reads as TGTGCCAGTCTCCAAACTTCCGGGGCCAACGTCCTGACTTTC. It is translated as CASLQTSGANVLTF.

The chain couples TRBV18 to TRBJ2-7; 7 bases are shared with TRBD2. The CDR3 length is 12 residues. Trimming removed 5 bases from V and 3 bases from J; junction bases left unmatched: 1. CDR1 and CDR2 (germline): KGHSH, LQKENI. CDR3: CASSTGGYEQYF. The CDR3, as DNA: TGTGCCAGCTCAACGGGGGGCTACGAGCAGTACTTC.

V is TRBV11-2 and J is TRBJ1-3; no definite D call. Germline CDR1 reads SGHAT; CDR2 reads FQNNGV. V shed 6 bases and J shed 4 bases, with 7 bases lying between them. The CDR3 consists of 12 residues. The CDR3 DNA reads as TGTGCCAGCAGGCCCCGGGGAAACACCATATATTTT. Protein sequence: CASRPRGNTIYF.

This chain joins TRBV30 and TRBJ1-2, with 7 positions matching TRBD1. The J segment lost 12 bases and the V segment lost 2 bases, leaving 6 bases of the junction unmatched. The germline V gene encodes CDR1 GTSNPN and CDR2 SVGIG (reference sequence). The CDR3 sequence is 11 residues long. The CDR3 loop reads CAWSPRGRNTF. The CDR3 nucleotides are TGTGCCTGGAGTCCGAGGGGGCGGAACACCTTC.

The V gene is TRBV9, the J gene TRBJ2-5, with 11 nucleotides matching TRBD2. The V gene's germline CDR1 is SGDLS and CDR2 YYNGEE. V gave up 2 bases and J gave up 6 bases; unmatched junction bases: 6. The CDR3 is made up of 15 amino acids. The CDR3 DNA reads TGTGCCAGCAGCGTTCTAGCGGGAGGAATGAAGACCCAGTACTTC. It yields the protein CASSVLAGGMKTQYF.

This chain links TRBV5-1 with TRBJ1-1; D is unresolved. The CDR3 loop spans 11 amino acids. V lost 0 bases to trimming and J lost 7 bases, with 4 bases between them. Germline V gene lookup returns CDR1 SGHRS and CDR2 YFSETQ. CDR3 nucleotides: TGCGCCAGCAGCTTGGGAGGTGAAGCTTTCTTT. Translation: CASSLGGEAFF.

V gene TRBV7-9 combines with J gene TRBJ2-1, with a tentative D call TRBD1 (6 bases). This CDR3 spans 15 amino acids. Germline assignment: CDR1 SEHNR and CDR2 FQNEAQ (reference sequence). Trimming cost V 8 bases and J 7 bases, with 21 bases left between them. CDR3 protein: CASSKGGEGLNEQFF. Here the CDR3 DNA reads TGTGCCAGCTCCAAAGGGGGAGAAGGATTGAATGAGCAGTTCTTC.

V is TRBV27 and J is TRBJ2-2, with D possibly being TRBD1 (5 bases). Trimming stripped 6 bases from V and 8 bases from J, with 16 bases between. The length of the CDR3 is 14 residues. The V gene's germline CDR1 is MNHEY and CDR2 SMNVEV (reference sequence). CDR3: CASSPTQGRGELFF. The CDR3, as DNA: TGTGCCAGCAGCCCCACGCAGGGTCGGGGGGAGCTGTTTTTT.

The chain combines TRBV18 with TRBJ1-5, with D perhaps matching TRBD1 (6 bases). Germline V gene sequence: CDR1 KGHSH, CDR2 LQKENI. This CDR3 has 13 amino acids. Trimming took 3 bases from V and 7 from J, leaving 10 bases between them. CDR3 sequence reads: CASSPLQGQPQHF. The CDR3 bases are TGTGCCAGCTCACCTCTACAGGGACAGCCCCAGCATTTT.

The chain couples TRBV10-3 to TRBJ1-1, with 9 bases identical to TRBD1. CDR1 is ENHRY, CDR2 SYGVKD, per germline. The V gene end was trimmed by 4 bases and the J gene end by 3 bases; junction bases not matched to a gene: 6. CDR3 length: 15 residues. CDR3 in amino acids: CAISVRDRVDTEAFF. The CDR3 bases are TGTGCCATCAGTGTCCGGGACAGGGTTGACACTGAAGCTTTCTTT.

The chain is built from TRBV6-6 and TRBJ2-7, with D possibly matching TRBD2 (6 bases). The CDR3 is made up of 11 amino acids. Germline CDR1 is MNHNY and CDR2 is SVGAGI (reference sequence). With 4 bases removed from V and 13 bases from J, the gap between germline ends came to 14 bases. The CDR3 spells CASSWGDPPYF. In nucleotides, the CDR3 is TGTGCCAGCAGTTGGGGGGACCCGCCATACTTC.

This clone was recorded only once. The chain combines TRBV5-1 with TRBJ1-1; D perhaps matches TRBD1 (6 bases). The CDR3 length is 15 residues. V was pared by 0 bases and J by 4 bases, with 13 bases between. Per the germline V gene, CDR1 is SGHRS and CDR2 is YFSETQ. The CDR3 spells CASSLVRGMGTEAFF. DNA for the CDR3: TGCGCCAGCAGCTTGGTTAGGGGGATGGGCACTGAAGCTTTCTTT. Variable domain in full (rest from reference TRBV5-1 and TRBJ1-1): KAGVTQTPRYLIKTRGQQVTLSCSPISGHRSVSWYQQTPGQGLQFLFEYFSETQRNKGNFPGRFSGRQFSNSRSEMNVSTLELGDSALYLCASSLVRGMGTEAFFGQGTRLTVV.

The chain has TRBV7-9 and TRBJ1-4, with 8 bases fitting TRBD1. The V segment lost 6 bases and the J segment 8 bases; nucleotides outside the gene matches: 11. This CDR3 comprises 15 residues. The germline gives CDR1 SEHNR, CDR2 FQNEAQ (reference sequence). CDR3 sequence (DNA): TGTGCCAGCAGTCTGGGACAGGCGACGGGGGAAAAACTGTTTTTT. Translation: CASSLGQATGEKLFF.

V and J are TRBV27 and TRBJ2-1; the match to TRBD2 covers 9 bases. The CDR3 is made up of 16 amino acids. V lost 5 bases, J lost 4 bases, and 9 bases stayed unmatched. Germline V gives CDR1 MNHEY, CDR2 SMNVEV (reference sequence). The CDR3 sequence is CASSRSGREGYNEQFF. The CDR3 DNA reads TGTGCCAGCAGTCGGTCTGGGCGGGAGGGTTACAATGAGCAGTTCTTC.

This chain joins TRBV12-1 and TRBJ2-2; TRBD1 is the table's D call, not checked against the DNA. TRBV12-1 is an annotated pseudogene. The CDR3 extends over 15 amino acids. CDR3 nucleotides: TGTGCCAGCAGCCCCGGACAGGGGGCAACCGGGGAGCTGTTTTTT. As protein: CASSPGQGATGELFF.

Written as DNA, the CDR3 is TGTGCCAGCAGCCAAGAGGAACAGACCAATGAGCAGTTCTTC. Translated: CASSQEEQTNEQFF. V is TRBV4-2 and J is TRBJ2-1, with unresolved D. Between the trimmed V and J ends, which lost 0 bases and 6 bases, there was a span of 9 bases. This CDR3 has 14 amino acids. CDR1 and CDR2 from the germline V gene are LGHNA and YNFKEQ.

This clone was observed a handful of times. CDR3 bases: TGTGCCAGCAGATACGGGAGGGAATACGAGCAGTACTTC. Translated, it gives CASRYGREYEQYF. This chain joins TRBV27 and TRBJ2-7; TRBD2 agrees at 8 bases. V dropped 6 bases and J dropped 4; count of bases not matched to a gene: 5. Germline CDR1 MNHEY, CDR2 SMNVEV (reference sequence). CDR3 length: 13 amino acids.

The rearrangement uses TRBV11-2 and TRBJ1-2, with 7 bases lining up with TRBD1. With 4 bases clipped from V and 6 bases from J, the junction kept 8 bases outside the gene matches. The germline V gene has CDR1 SGHAT and CDR2 FQNNGV. The CDR3 has 14 amino acids. CDR3 region: CASSSGLQGNGYTF. CDR3 DNA sequence: TGTGCCAGCAGCTCAGGGTTACAGGGGAATGGCTACACCTTC.

This clone was found a few times. The chain has TRBV7-9 and TRBJ1-4, with D uncertain. Per the germline V gene, CDR1 is SEHNR and CDR2 is FQNEAQ (reference sequence). The length of the CDR3 is 17 residues. Trimming took off 1 base at V and 7 bases at J, with 19 bases between the two ends. Here the CDR3 reads CASSLGGDIVLGEKLFF. As DNA, the CDR3 is TGTGCCAGCAGCTTAGGGGGAGACATTGTTCTCGGTGAAAAACTGTTTTTT.

V is TRBV19 and J is TRBJ2-6; 7 bases align to TRBD1. V was pared by 3 bases and J by 1 base, with 9 bases of the junction left unmatched. The CDR3 contains 18 residues. Germline V lookup: CDR1 LNHDA, CDR2 SQIVND (reference sequence). This chain's CDR3 is CASSIEGQTFSGANVLTF. The CDR3 DNA reads TGTGCCAGTAGTATTGAGGGACAGACCTTTTCTGGGGCCAACGTCCTGACTTTC.

The rearrangement joins TRBV28 to TRBJ1-4, with 7 bases aligning to TRBD1. Germline V gene lookup returns CDR1 MDHEN and CDR2 SYDVKM. V lost 6 bases, J lost 4 bases, and 11 bases stayed unmatched. CDR3 size: 16 residues. The CDR3 region has the DNA TGTGCCAGCAGCTCCCACACGGGACAGCATAATGAAAAACTGTTTTTT. Translated: CASSSHTGQHNEKLFF.

This chain joins TRBV30 and TRBJ2-4; D is possibly TRBD1 (6 bases). V was shortened by 1 base and J by 2 bases, with 9 bases between the two germline ends. The germline V gene has CDR1 GTSNPN and CDR2 SVGIG (reference sequence). The CDR3 spans 14 residues. The CDR3 sequence is CAWSDRAPKNIQYF. DNA of the CDR3: TGTGCCTGGAGTGACAGGGCTCCCAAAAACATTCAGTACTTC. The full variable domain, in which reference TRBV30 and TRBJ2-4 provide the parts outside the CDR3, is SQTIHQWPATLVQPVGSPLSLECTVEGTSNPNLYWYRQAAGRGLQLLFYSVGIGQISSEVPQNLSASRPQDRQFILSSKKLLLSDSGFYLCAWSDRAPKNIQYFGAGTRLSVL.

This chain uses TRBV20-1 with TRBJ2-7, with 7 positions matching TRBD1. The trim removed 1 base at V and 12 bases at J, leaving 6 bases unmatched. CDR1 is DFQATT, CDR2 SNEGSKA, per germline (reference sequence). The CDR3 length is 11 residues. CDR3 loop: CSARVGDRGYF. The CDR3 bases are TGCAGTGCTAGAGTAGGGGACAGAGGGTACTTC.

CDR3 sequence: CASRPRSISGNTIYF. CDR3 nucleotide sequence: TGTGCCAGCCGGCCCAGGTCCATCTCTGGAAACACCATATATTTT. The chain has TRBV19 and TRBJ1-3; D gene unclear. Germline CDR1 reads LNHDA; CDR2 reads SQIVND (reference sequence). V was trimmed by 9 bases and J by 0 bases, leaving 15 bases between them. CDR3 length: 15 residues.

V and J are TRBV27 and TRBJ1-5, with D unclear. Germline V gene lookup returns CDR1 MNHEY and CDR2 SMNVEV (reference sequence). There are 13 residues in the CDR3. V was trimmed by 5 bases and J by 5 bases, leaving 10 bases between them. The CDR3 DNA sequence: TGTGCCAGCAGTGGGAGAGCTTATCAGCCCCAGCATTTT. This encodes CASSGRAYQPQHF.

The rearrangement links TRBV10-1 to TRBJ1-5; the D gene is possibly TRBD1 (5 bases). Germline V gene sequence: CDR1 WNHNN, CDR2 SYGVQD (reference sequence). The CDR3 runs to 18 residues. Trimming shortened V by 5 bases and J by 0 bases, and 20 bases separated the two germline ends. The CDR3 sequence is CASSSDSPNTYSNQPQHF. DNA for the CDR3: TGCGCCAGCAGTTCCGACAGCCCCAATACTTATAGCAATCAGCCCCAGCATTTT.

Only one count was recorded for this clone. In the same sample, other DNA sequences code for this CDR3. V is TRBV6-5 and J is TRBJ2-5; D remains unclear. Germline lookup yields CDR1 MNHEY and CDR2 SVGAGI. This CDR3 is 13 amino acids long. Trimming removed 5 bases at V and 0 bases at J, with 7 bases between. CDR3 nucleotide sequence: TGTGCCAGCAGTCAACAGTACCAAGAGACCCAGTACTTC. It yields the protein CASSQQYQETQYF.